This entry lists 4 T cell receptor beta chains sequenced from one sample in a study of blood T cell repertoires in COVID-19 (dated by TCRdb to the early 2020s). The library came from the immunoSEQ multiplex PCR assay. TCRdb retrieved this table from immuneACCESS and kept in-frame rearrangements only. Not all clones are present; in checked studies, unresolved V genes account for under half, and no reason is known for the remainder. In this sample the table shows about 270,000 clones, around 85% of which occur a single time. The leading ten clones occupy about 9.1% of the sample. The sequencing sample was made of PBMCs or T cells enriched from blood (not recorded which). The receptors stem from a woman aged 45-60 years with acute COVID-19.

The J gene is TRBJ1-5, the V gene TRBV30, with D tentatively TRBD1 (5 bases). The length of the CDR3 is 13 residues. Germline loops: CDR1 GTSNPN, CDR2 SVGIG (reference sequence). V was cut by 8 bases and J by 3 bases, with 14 bases left in between. The chain's CDR3 is CAGSMGPNQPQHF. The CDR3 DNA sequence: TGTGCCGGTTCAATGGGGCCCAATCAGCCCCAGCATTTT.

This clone was seen only a few times. The V call is TRBV9, the J call TRBJ2-1; 14 nucleotides agree with TRBD2. The length of the CDR3 is 19 residues. CDR1 and CDR2 (germline): SGDLS, YYNGEE. Losses at the gene ends were 3 bases for V and 2 bases for J; bases not matched to a gene: 10. DNA of the CDR3: TGTGCCAGCAGCGGGGGACTAGCGGGGGTAGCGAACGCCTACAATGAGCAGTTCTTC. This gives the protein CASSGGLAGVANAYNEQFF.

V and J are TRBV5-5 and TRBJ1-1; weak D call: TRBD1 (6 bases). Trimming took 5 bases from V and 3 from J, leaving 20 bases between them. The CDR3 is 16 amino acids. Germline assignment: CDR1 SGHKS and CDR2 YYEKEE (reference sequence). The CDR3, as DNA: TGTGCCAGCAGACTCATCCGGGGGGCGCAGGACACTGAAGCTTTCTTT. It translates to CASRLIRGAQDTEAFF. The whole variable domain, remainder taken from reference TRBV5-5 and TRBJ1-1, is DAGVTQSPTHLIKTRGQQVTLRCSPISGHKSVSWYQQVLGQGPQFIFQYYEKEERGRGNFPDRFSARQFPNYSSELNVNALLLGDSALYLCASRLIRGAQDTEAFFGQGTRLTVV.

This chain uses TRBV7-6 with TRBJ2-1; TRBD2 matches at 8 bases. The length of the CDR3 is 18 residues. Unmatched junction bases numbered 11, after V lost 0 bases and J lost 4 bases. Germline V gene sequence: CDR1 SGHVS, CDR2 FNYEAQ. CDR3 amino acids: CASSLALDSGVIYNEQFF. DNA for the CDR3: TGTGCCAGCAGCTTAGCGCTAGATAGCGGGGTTATTTACAATGAGCAGTTCTTC.